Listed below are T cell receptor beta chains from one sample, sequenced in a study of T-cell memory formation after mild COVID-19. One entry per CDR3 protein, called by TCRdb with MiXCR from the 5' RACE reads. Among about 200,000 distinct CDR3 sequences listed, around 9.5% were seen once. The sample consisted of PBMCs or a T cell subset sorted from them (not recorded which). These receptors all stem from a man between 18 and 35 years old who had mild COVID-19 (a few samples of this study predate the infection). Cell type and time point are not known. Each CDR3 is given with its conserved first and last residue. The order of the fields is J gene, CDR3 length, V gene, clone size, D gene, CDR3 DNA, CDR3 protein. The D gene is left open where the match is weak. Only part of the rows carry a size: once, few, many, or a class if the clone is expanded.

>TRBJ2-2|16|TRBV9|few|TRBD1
TGTGCCAGCAGCGCCCGGACAGGGTCCGTTCGTGGGGAGCTGTTTTTT
CASSARTGSVRGELFF
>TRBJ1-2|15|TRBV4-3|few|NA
TGCGCCAGCAGCCAAGATCGGGGCAGTAACTATGGCTACACCTTC
CASSQDRGSNYGYTF
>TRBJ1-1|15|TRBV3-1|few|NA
TGTGCCAGCAGCCCAAGGGGGGGGTTGAACACTGAAGCTTTCTTT
CASSPRGGLNTEAFF
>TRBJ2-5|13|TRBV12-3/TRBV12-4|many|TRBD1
TGTGCCAGCAGCGCGACAGGGCAAGAGACCCAGTACTTC
CASSATGQETQYF
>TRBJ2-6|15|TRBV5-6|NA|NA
TGTGCCAGCAGCTTGATCGGAGCTGGGGCCAACGTCCTGACTTTC
CASSLIGAGANVLTF
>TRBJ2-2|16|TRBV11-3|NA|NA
TGTGCCAGCAGCTTAGCATGGCAGGGAGGAACCGGGGAGCTGTTTTTT
CASSLAWQGGTGELFF
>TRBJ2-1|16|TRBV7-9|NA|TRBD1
TGTGCCAGCAGCCAGTTGACAGGGGGCCTATACAATGAGCAGTTCTTC
CASSQLTGGLYNEQFF
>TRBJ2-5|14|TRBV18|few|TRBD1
TGTGCCAGCTCGATTAACAGGGGGCAAGAGACCCAGTACTTC
CASSINRGQETQYF
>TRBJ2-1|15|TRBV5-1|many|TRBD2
TGCGCCAGCAGCTTGATCAGCGGGGGGGCCAATGAGCAGTTCTTC
CASSLISGGANEQFF
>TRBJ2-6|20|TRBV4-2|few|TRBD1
TGTGCCAGCAGCCGCAGACAGGGATCCGGCCGATTGGCTGGGGCCAACGTCCTGACTTTC
CASSRRQGSGRLAGANVLTF
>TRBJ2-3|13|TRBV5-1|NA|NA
TGCGCCAGCAAAGGGGGGGGCACAGATACGCAGTATTTT
CASKGGGTDTQYF
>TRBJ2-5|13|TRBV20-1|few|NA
TGCAGTGCTAGGATGGGTCTACAAGAGACCCAGTACTTC
CSARMGLQETQYF
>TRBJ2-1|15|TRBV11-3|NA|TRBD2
TGTGCCAGCAGCTTCCGCGGGGGGACCTACAATGAGCAGTTCTTC
CASSFRGGTYNEQFF
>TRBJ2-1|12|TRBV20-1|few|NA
TGCAGTGCTAGCCTCGGACACAATGAGCAGTTCTTC
CSASLGHNEQFF
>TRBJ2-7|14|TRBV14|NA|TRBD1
TGTGCCAGCAGCCACCTAGGACAGGACTACGAGCAGTACTTC
CASSHLGQDYEQYF
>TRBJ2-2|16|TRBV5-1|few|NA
TGCGCCAGCACATCCCGGGGGGACAGTAACACCGGGGAGCTGTTTTTT
CASTSRGDSNTGELFF
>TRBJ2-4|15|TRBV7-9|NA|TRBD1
TGTGCCAGCAGCCCAGGGGGCGCGGTAACAAACATTCAGTACTTC
CASSPGGAVTNIQYF
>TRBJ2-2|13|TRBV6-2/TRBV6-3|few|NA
TGTGCCAGCATAGTTAGCTCGGCCGGGGAGCTGTTTTTT
CASIVSSAGELFF
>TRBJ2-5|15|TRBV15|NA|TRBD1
TGTGCCACCGCTTCTCGCCCGGGACAGCAAGAGACCCAGTACTTC
CATASRPGQQETQYF
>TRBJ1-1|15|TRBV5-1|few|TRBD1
TGCGCCAGCAGCTTGGCCCCGGCAGGGGGCACTGAAGCTTTCTTT
CASSLAPAGGTEAFF
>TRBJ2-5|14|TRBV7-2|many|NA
TGTGCCAGCAGCCCCAGCAGGATTCAAGAGACCCAGTACTTC
CASSPSRIQETQYF
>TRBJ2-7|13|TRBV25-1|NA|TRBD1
TGTGCCAGCAGTGAGACAGGGTTCTACGAGCAGTACTTC
CASSETGFYEQYF
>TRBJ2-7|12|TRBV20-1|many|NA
TGCAGTGCTAGAGAGGTATCCTACGAGCAGTACTTC
CSAREVSYEQYF
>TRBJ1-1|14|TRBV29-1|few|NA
TGCAGCGTTGTTCATCGGGGAGTGAACACTGAAGCTTTCTTT
CSVVHRGVNTEAFF
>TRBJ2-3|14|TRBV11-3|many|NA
TGTGCCAGCAGCTTAGGTCCTAGCGAGGGTACGCAGTATTTT
CASSLGPSEGTQYF
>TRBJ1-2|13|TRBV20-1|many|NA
TGCAGTGCTAGAGTTGGAGAAAACTATGGCTACACCTTC
CSARVGENYGYTF
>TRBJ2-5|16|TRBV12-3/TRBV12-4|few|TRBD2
TGTGCCAGCACCCTGTGGAGCGGGGGGCCGACGGAGACCCAGTACTTC
CASTLWSGGPTETQYF
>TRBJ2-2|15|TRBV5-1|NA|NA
TGCGCCAGCAGCTTGGGTCCTTCCTCCACCGGGGAGCTGTTTTTT
CASSLGPSSTGELFF
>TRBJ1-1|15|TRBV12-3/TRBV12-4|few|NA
TGTGCCAGCAGTTCCTACAGGGCCCTGAACACTGAAGCTTTCTTT
CASSSYRALNTEAFF
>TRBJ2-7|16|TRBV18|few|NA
TGTGCCAGCTCACCACCATCGGGCAGGGGTTTGGACGAGCAGTACTTC
CASSPPSGRGLDEQYF